The source of this TCR beta chain is a study of early T cells in non-severe SARS-CoV-2 infection. Across the study: Sequencing of unsorted whole blood was done on bulk RNA, leaving chains unpaired.

This clonotype was seen repeatedly, ten times or more. Its cognate antigen is unknown. The study's findings and limits: The study's VDJdb matching favored anti-spike CD8 responses and missed private and CD4 specificities.

Separate cDNA molecules each had unique molecular identifiers attached to them. TCRdb processed the 5' RACE reads anew with MiXCR; each CDR3 protein has one entry. The table includes tens of thousands of distinct CDR3 sequences, under 6% detected once. Deletions cut 5 bases from V and 3 bases from J, with 19 bases between. There are 16 residues in the CDR3. Germline loops: CDR1 SGHNT, CDR2 YENEEA. The V gene is TRBV11-3, the J gene TRBJ1-1; D might be TRBD1 (6 bases). Sequencing was carried out using whole blood. The sequence came from an adult who was a healthcare worker with PCR-confirmed SARS-CoV-2 infection or an uninfected control (not recorded which). As DNA, the CDR3 is TGTGCCAGCAGCCGGCTGGGGGGGCTTAGGGACACTGAAGCTTTCTTT. The encoded protein is CASSRLGGLRDTEAFF.